This record looks at one T cell receptor beta chain sequence and its context. Antigen: not known. Sorted subsets were CFSE-labeled and cultured less than 6 days with allogeneic dendritic cells. The data belong to a study of regulatory dendritic cells for organ transplantation. The wider study: Dendritic cell cultures received LPS on day 6.

Data came from immunoSEQ multiplex PCR; TCRdb stores just in-frame clones and leaves some out. The table shows about 12,000 clones, with roughly 86% occurring only once. The germline V gene has CDR1 SQVTM and CDR2 ANQGSEA. The trim removed 1 base at V and 3 bases at J, leaving 14 bases unmatched. CDR3 length: 19 amino acids. Sequenced input: naive CD8+ T cells from blood cultured with dendritic cells. Stated subset: CD45RA+ naive T cells. The chain combines TRBV29-1 with TRBJ2-7; 14 nucleotides line up with TRBD2. The clonotype comes from a human donor in good health. The CDR3 DNA follows: TGCAGCGTTGAAGCCGGCGTTGTAGGGACTAGCGGGAGTCTCTACGAGCAGTACTTC. Protein: CSVEAGVVGTSGSLYEQYF.